A single sample is the source of the 7 T cell receptor beta chains below, sequenced in a study of metastatic and nonmetastatic thyroid tumors. TCRdb re-processed the PCR reads through MiXCR. This sample has 45,000 to 65,000 clones, with approximately 17% found just once. None of the patients had undergone any treatment ahead of thyroid surgery. Material: blood. These receptor sequences come from a female donor with papillary thyroid cancer or a benign thyroid nodule (not recorded which). Some clones in this sample may be carry-over from other donors' samples.

This clone was recorded many times. The chain combines TRBV7-3 with TRBJ2-3; D perhaps matches TRBD2 (5 bases). The germline V and J ends were trimmed by 2 bases and 5 bases, with 11 bases remaining between them. The CDR3 totals 14 residues. Germline V gene lookup returns CDR1 SGHTA and CDR2 FQGTGA. CDR3 region: CASSLGLAGDTQYF. The DNA for the CDR3 is TGTGCCAGCAGCTTAGGGCTAGCTGGAGATACGCAGTATTTT.

This clone showed up many times. This CDR3 is also generated by other DNA sequences in the sample. CDR3 amino acids: CASSLKTAEAFF. The CDR3 DNA sequence: TGTGCCAGCAGTTTGAAGACGGCCGAAGCTTTCTTT. V is TRBV28 and J is TRBJ1-1; D remains unclear. V was shortened by 3 bases and J by 8 bases, with 10 bases between the two germline ends. Looked up from germline, CDR1 is MDHEN and CDR2 is SYDVKM. This CDR3 has 12 amino acids.

This clone was recorded at least ten times. V and J are TRBV28 and TRBJ2-2; D unclear. The CDR3 has 14 amino acids. Germline lookup yields CDR1 MDHEN and CDR2 SYDVKM. The germline V and J ends were trimmed by 6 bases and 2 bases, with 10 bases remaining between them. The CDR3 nucleotides are TGTGCCAGCAGAACTGCAGATAACACCGGGGAGCTGTTTTTT. Amino acid sequence: CASRTADNTGELFF.

This clone was picked up many times. An end of the junction differs from the germline gene, which may be a read error. The rearrangement uses TRBV28 and TRBJ1-1; 11 positions match TRBD1. The V gene's germline CDR1 is MDHEN and CDR2 SYDVKM. This CDR3 has 16 amino acids. The CDR3 DNA reads as TGTGCCAGCAGTCCGGGACAGGGGGGGTTTTCCGGTGAAGCTTCCTTT. It yields the protein CASSPGQGGFSGEASF.

This clone has just a few counts. The chain has TRBV12-5 and TRBJ2-1, with D possibly matching TRBD2 (5 bases). Trimming removed 1 base from V and 8 bases from J, with 15 bases in between. Germline V gene lookup returns CDR1 LGHNT and CDR2 FRNRAP. CDR3 length: 15 amino acids. CDR3 DNA: TGTGCTAGTGGTTTGGGCTCTAGCTGGATCGATGAGCAGTTCTTC. This codes for CASGLGSSWIDEQFF. Looking up the rest from reference TRBV12-5 and TRBJ2-1 gives the full variable domain: DARVTQTPRHKVTEMGQEVTMRCQPILGHNTVFWYRQTMMQGLELLAYFRNRAPLDDSGMPKDRFSAEMPDATLATLKIQPSEPRDSAVYFCASGLGSSWIDEQFFGPGTRLTVL.

This clone is termed medium-sized. V and J are TRBV28 and TRBJ1-3; D call uncertain. Germline CDR1 reads MDHEN; CDR2 reads SYDVKM. The CDR3 loop spans 15 amino acids. Trimming took 5 bases from V and 2 from J, leaving 13 bases between them. The CDR3 loop reads CASSPRLEAGNTIYF. CDR3 DNA: TGTGCCAGCAGTCCAAGGTTAGAAGCTGGAAACACCATATATTTT.

CDR3 nucleotide sequence: TGTGCCAGCAGTGAAGATGTCAGATCCTACGAGCAGTACTTC. This sequence encodes CASSEDVRSYEQYF. J is TRBJ2-7 and V is TRBV6-1; D gene uncertain. V lost 1 base, J lost 1 base, and 8 bases lay in between. The CDR3 length is 14 residues. The germline V gene has CDR1 MNHNS and CDR2 SASEGT.